This is a list of T cell receptor beta chains from one sample in a study of blood T cell repertoires in COVID-19. TCRdb's table, derived via immunoSEQ multiplex PCR, lists solely in-frame clones and lacks some. The sample lists more than 200,000 clones; 87% were seen once. The sequenced material came from PBMCs or T cells enriched from blood (not recorded which). The receptors were sampled from a man aged 25 to 45 in a cohort exposed to, infected with or recovered from COVID-19 (not recorded which). Both conserved end residues are trimmed from each CDR3. D genes are given only for firm matches.

TRBJ1-5,12,TRBD1,TRBV27,ASGTIQGIQPQH
TRBJ2-7,11,TRBD2,TRBV12-3/TRBV12-4,ASSQTSGRARY
TRBJ1-5,11,.,TRBV21-1,ASSRQGNQPQH
TRBJ2-4,12,.,TRBV3-1/TRBV3-2,ASSKSGYKNIQY
TRBJ1-5,19,.,TRBV7-3,ASSLTLLKGPQTYSNQPQH
TRBJ1-4,13,.,TRBV9,ASSSPTGKKEKLF
TRBJ1-6,10,TRBD1,TRBV25-1,ASSGDREPLH
TRBJ1-5,12,.,TRBV4-1,ASSQNTERQPQH
TRBJ2-1,13,TRBD1,TRBV7-2,ASSTGQGSYNEQF
TRBJ1-3,13,.,TRBV6-5,ASSSDRYSGNTIY
TRBJ2-1,15,TRBD2,TRBV18,ASSPPGGLAGNNEQF
TRBJ2-4,12,.,TRBV29-1,SVHDGGKKNIQY
TRBJ1-1,13,TRBD1,TRBV5-5,ASSDSGQMNTEAF
TRBJ2-1,13,.,TRBV2,ASSLAPSSYNEQF
TRBJ1-2,14,.,TRBV6-2/TRBV6-3,ASSSSGRDRNYGYT
TRBJ2-7,13,.,TRBV12-1,ASSLTSGRSYEQY
TRBJ1-1,10,.,TRBV3-1/TRBV3-2,ASGASDTEAF
TRBJ2-7,11,TRBD1,TRBV18,ASSPARGYEQY
TRBJ1-5,13,TRBD1,TRBV19,ASSIDRGFNQPQH
TRBJ2-1,13,TRBD2,TRBV4-3,ASSLQPTSGNEQF
TRBJ1-4,11,.,TRBV7-8,ASSYIRGEKLF
TRBJ2-3,14,TRBD1,TRBV19,ASSKGQGANTDTQY
TRBJ1-2,14,TRBD1,TRBV5-1,ASSIRGTGFYDGYT
TRBJ1-6,13,.,TRBV7-9,ASHGGGLRNSPLH
TRBJ1-6,13,TRBD1,TRBV6-4,ASSDRDRARAPLH
TRBJ2-7,12,.,TRBV15,ATSRDQGSYEQY
TRBJ2-3,11,TRBD1,TRBV10-3,ATRDRVEDTQY
TRBJ1-2,14,.,TRBV7-9,ASSLGWRNTNYGYT
TRBJ2-3,13,.,TRBV6-5,ASSYQGKGTDTQY
TRBJ1-6,13,.,TRBV7-8,ASSIVGLLNSPLH
TRBJ2-4,13,TRBD1,TRBV27,ASRGRDRGLYIQY
TRBJ2-7,12,.,TRBV7-2,ASSFRRGVYEQY
TRBJ1-1,12,.,TRBV7-6,ASSYKRGGTEAF
TRBJ2-7,11,TRBD1,TRBV12-3/TRBV12-4,ASSLNRGNEQY
TRBJ2-7,13,TRBD2,TRBV18,ASSDTLAGGDEQY
TRBJ2-1,14,TRBD2,TRBV7-2,ASSSPGLAVYNEQF
TRBJ2-7,12,TRBD2,TRBV29-1,SAEGGSSTYEQY
TRBJ2-5,13,TRBD2,TRBV5-1,ASSATSGSVETQY
TRBJ1-6,13,TRBD1,TRBV7-6,ASSPGTGGNSPLH
TRBJ2-7,15,.,TRBV28,ASSFPSGPTRTDEQY
TRBJ1-1,11,.,TRBV18,ASQQGRNTEAF
TRBJ2-2,12,.,TRBV7-9,ASRERREPGELF
TRBJ2-7,13,.,TRBV28,ASARFGQNSYEQY
TRBJ1-1,11,.,TRBV19,ASSIDRGTEAF
TRBJ1-5,12,.,TRBV6-5,ASSPRGRDQPQH
TRBJ2-7,16,TRBD1,TRBV6-2/TRBV6-3,ASSAWTGKGGRSGEQY
TRBJ2-1,14,TRBD2,TRBV29-1,SAGNIAGISYNEQF
TRBJ2-1,12,.,TRBV24-1,ATSEEGRGNEQF